One and the same sample provided the 24 T cell receptor beta chains below, sequenced in a study of a mutant IDH1 vaccine in newly diagnosed glioma. Measured with immunoSEQ multiplex PCR; TCRdb has only the in-frame clones, and not every one. The table has roughly 34,000 clones, about 56% seen once. The antigens of these receptors remain unknown. The time point is: week 5, during vaccination. Vaccination comprised doses that each held 300 ug of mutant IDH1 20-mer peptide, plus topical imiquimod. The sequenced sample was PBMCs, obtained from a glioma patient whose treatment included an IDH1 peptide vaccine. The receptors shown here come from a woman under 30 with glioma.

V gene TRBV27 combines with J gene TRBJ2-7; 7 positions agree with TRBD2. The germline gives CDR1 MNHEY, CDR2 SMNVEV (reference sequence). The V and J ends lost 3 bases and 2 bases, in that order; junction bases with no gene match: 4. CDR3 size: 14 residues. The CDR3 region has the DNA TGTGCCAGCAGTTTTGGGAGCGGGACCTACGAGCAGTACTTC. Its protein product is CASSFGSGTYEQYF.

This chain joins TRBV11-2 and TRBJ2-3, with TRBD2 as a possible D gene (7 bases). The CDR3 is made up of 17 amino acids. Germline-derived CDR1 and CDR2 are SGHAT and FQNNGV. The V and J ends lost 5 bases and 4 bases respectively, with 22 bases between them. The CDR3, as DNA: TGTGCCAGCAGCCTTACTAATAGGGGGGGGCGTGCAGATACGCAGTATTTT. Its protein product is CASSLTNRGGRADTQYF.

The rearrangement links TRBV5-5 to TRBJ2-7, with no clear D. This CDR3 region has 11 residues. Germline V gene sequence: CDR1 SGHKS, CDR2 YYEKEE (reference sequence). With 4 bases removed from V and 2 bases from J, the gap between germline ends came to 4 bases. CDR3 bases: TGTGCCAGCAGCACGACCTACGAGCAGTACTTC. It translates to CASSTTYEQYF.

Notes on this clone: An end of the junction differs from the germline gene, which may be a read error. The chain carries TRBV7-7 and TRBJ2-7; the D gene is possibly TRBD2 (5 bases). Germline V CDR1 and CDR2: SSHAT, FNYEAQ (reference sequence). This CDR3 is 15 amino acids long. The CDR3 region has the DNA TGTGCTAGCAGCTTAGGCCGGGGTAGCTCCTACGAGCAGTACTTC. Its translation is CASSLGRGSSYEQYF. The full variable domain, with the rest looked up from reference TRBV7-7 and TRBJ2-7, is GAGVSQSPRYKVTKRGQDVTLRCDPISSHATLYWYQQALGQGPEFLTYFNYEAQPDKSGLPSDRFSAERPEGSISTLTIQRTEQRDSAMYRCASSLGRGSSYEQYFGPGTRLTVT.

This chain links TRBV5-4 with TRBJ2-5, with D maybe TRBD2 (6 bases). CDR3 size: 13 residues. Germline CDR1 reads SGHNT; CDR2 reads YYREEE (reference sequence). V was trimmed by 4 bases and J by 2 bases, leaving 9 bases between them. The CDR3 is CASSRDFQETQYF. For the CDR3, the DNA is TGTGCCAGCAGCAGGGACTTTCAAGAGACCCAGTACTTC.

The chain has TRBV6-6 and TRBJ2-5; 7 nucleotides match TRBD2. Per the germline V gene, CDR1 is MNHNY and CDR2 is SVGAGI (reference sequence). This CDR3 has 16 residues. V shed 2 bases and J 4 bases; nucleotides not matched to a gene: 10. The CDR3 nucleotides are TGTGCCAGCAGTTACCCCCCGGGGGGAGGGAGAGAGACCCAGTACTTC. Its protein is CASSYPPGGGRETQYF.

The chain carries TRBV27 and TRBJ1-1; D uncertain. The V gene's germline CDR1 is MNHEY and CDR2 SMNVEV (reference sequence). This CDR3 contains 15 residues. V was pared by 0 bases and J by 0 bases, with 8 bases between. CDR3 coding DNA: TGTGCCAGCAGTTTATCCCCTAAAATGAACACTGAAGCTTTCTTT. Translating gives CASSLSPKMNTEAFF.

This clone occurred once. CDR3 coding DNA: TGTGCCAGCAGCTTAGAAGGGGCCGGGTCTAGGCAGTACTTC. Translation gives CASSLEGAGSRQYF. The V and J genes are TRBV11-2 and TRBJ2-7; D might be TRBD1 (5 bases). Trimming left V 0 bases short and J 9 bases short, with 15 bases between. Germline CDR1 reads SGHAT; CDR2 reads FQNNGV. This CDR3 is 14 amino acids long.

CDR3 sequence reads: CASSLAGGQGGTGELFF. DNA for the CDR3: TGTGCCAGCAGCTTGGCAGGAGGACAGGGAGGAACCGGGGAGCTGTTTTTT. The chain has TRBV5-6 and TRBJ2-2; 8 bases align to TRBD1. Germline CDR1 and CDR2: SGHDT and YYEEEE. V was pared by 0 bases and J by 5 bases, with 9 bases of the junction left unmatched. There are 17 residues in the CDR3.

This chain connects TRBV18 to TRBJ2-2; D is uncertain. Germline CDR1 is KGHSH and CDR2 is LQKENI. Trimming removed 5 bases from V and 5 bases from J, with 15 bases in between. The CDR3 has 15 residues. CDR3 amino acids: CASSTQSSSTGELFF. CDR3 bases: TGTGCCAGCTCAACTCAGTCAAGTTCTACCGGGGAGCTGTTTTTT.

The CDR3 nucleotides read TGTGCCAGCAGCTTATATTCGTATGAGCAGTTCTTC. Amino acid sequence: CASSLYSYEQFF. The V and J genes are TRBV11-2 and TRBJ2-1; D uncertain. The V and J ends lost 2 bases and 8 bases respectively, with 7 bases between them. The CDR3 runs 12 residues. CDR1 is SGHAT, CDR2 FQNNGV, per germline.

V is TRBV28 and J is TRBJ1-1; 7 nucleotides agree with TRBD1. Germline CDR1 and CDR2: MDHEN and SYDVKM. The length of the CDR3 is 12 residues. J lost 1 base, V lost 9 bases, and 2 bases had no gene match. The CDR3 DNA sequence: TGTGCCAGTAGGGGGCGGAACACTGAAGCTTTCTTT. As protein: CASRGRNTEAFF.

The sample holds a few counts of this clone. This chain uses TRBV28 with TRBJ2-7, with D perhaps given as TRBD1 or TRBD2 (5 bases each). The germline V gene has CDR1 MDHEN and CDR2 SYDVKM. Trimming took off 5 bases at V and 2 bases at J, with 16 bases between the two ends. The CDR3 consists of 15 residues. The CDR3 region is CASSLPGTVTYEQYF. CDR3 nucleotide sequence: TGTGCCAGCAGTCTCCCCGGGACGGTGACCTACGAGCAGTACTTC.

The chain recombines TRBV18 with TRBJ2-7; 11 bases line up with TRBD2. CDR3 size: 17 residues. Germline values: CDR1 KGHSH, CDR2 LQKENI. After removal of 6 bases from V and 6 bases from J, the junction contained 16 bases not matched to a gene. This chain's CDR3 is CASSAPSGGPNPSEQYF. The CDR3 coding sequence is TGTGCCAGCTCGGCGCCTAGCGGGGGGCCTAACCCCTCCGAGCAGTACTTC. Combining the CDR3 with reference TRBV18 and TRBJ2-7 gives the whole variable domain NAGVMQNPRHLVRRRGQEARLRCSPMKGHSHVYWYRQLPEEGLKFMVYLQKENIIDESGMPKERFSAEFPKEGPSILRIQQVVRGDSAAYFCASSAPSGGPNPSEQYFGPGTRLTVT.

The gene calls are TRBV7-8 and TRBJ1-6, with TRBD1 matching 7 bases. This CDR3 contains 15 residues. The junction had 4 bases not matched to a gene; V was cut back by 6 bases and J by 2 bases. Germline CDR1 reads SGHVS; CDR2 reads FQNEAQ. The CDR3 loop reads CASRVQGTYNSPLHF. The CDR3 nucleotides are TGTGCCAGCAGGGTACAGGGGACCTATAATTCACCCCTCCACTTT. Complete variable domain (other parts from reference TRBV7-8 and TRBJ1-6): GAGVSQSPRYKVAKRGQDVALRCDPISGHVSLFWYQQALGQGPEFLTYFQNEAQLDKSGLPSDRFFAERPEGSVSTLKIQRTQQEDSAVYLCASRVQGTYNSPLHFGNGTRLTVT.

The rearrangement links TRBV2 to TRBJ1-1; tentatively, D is TRBD1 (6 bases). The CDR3 runs to 13 residues. Trimming left V 6 bases short and J 5 bases short, with 13 bases between. Germline loops: CDR1 SNHLY, CDR2 FYNNEI. CDR3 nucleotides: TGTGCCAGCAGCATACAGGGCTGGACTGAAGCTTTCTTT. Protein product: CASSIQGWTEAFF.

The chain employs TRBV6-5 and TRBJ2-1; TRBD2 matches 9 bases. The CDR3 is made up of 15 amino acids. The V and J ends lost 6 bases and 1 base, in that order; junction bases with no gene match: 4. CDR1 is MNHEY, CDR2 SVGAGI, per germline. The DNA for the CDR3 is TGTGCCAGCAGCTCAGGACTAGCGTCCTACAATGAGCAGTTCTTC. Translation gives CASSSGLASYNEQFF.

The V gene is TRBV7-2, the J gene TRBJ2-7; D remains ambiguous. V lost 1 base, J lost 5 bases, and 6 bases lay in between. The CDR3 sequence is 12 residues long. CDR1 and CDR2 (germline): SGHTA, FQGNSA. This chain's CDR3 is CASSLGFDEQYF. CDR3 bases: TGTGCCAGCAGCTTAGGTTTCGACGAGCAGTACTTC.

The CDR3 nucleotides read TGTGCCAGCAGTTTATCGGGACAGGGTGAAGCTTTCTTT. This codes for CASSLSGQGEAFF. The rearrangement links TRBV27 to TRBJ1-1; 9 bases map to TRBD1. This CDR3 spans 13 amino acids. Germline CDR1 MNHEY, CDR2 SMNVEV (reference sequence). V lost 0 bases and J lost 7; bases outside the gene matches: 0.

The rearrangement joins TRBV7-3 to TRBJ2-1, with D perhaps TRBD2 (7 bases). CDR3 length: 15 residues. CDR1 SGHTA and CDR2 FQGTGA come from the germline V gene. V lost 4 bases, J lost 7 bases, and 17 bases lay in between. The CDR3 coding sequence is TGTGCCAGCAGCTACCTTGGGGGGGCCCAGAATGAGCAGTTCTTC. This sequence encodes CASSYLGGAQNEQFF.

V usage is TRBV28 and J usage is TRBJ2-3; 9 bases fit TRBD2. V trimming: 2 bases; J trimming: 5 bases; junction bases outside the gene matches: 5. Germline V lookup: CDR1 MDHEN, CDR2 SYDVKM. CDR3 length: 15 amino acids. The CDR3 region is CASSLAGGPGDTQYF. The CDR3 nucleotides are TGTGCCAGCAGTTTAGCGGGAGGGCCCGGAGATACGCAGTATTTT.

In this sample, this clone turned up a few times. The chain carries TRBV7-9 and TRBJ2-5, with TRBD1 matching 7 bases. This CDR3 contains 14 residues. The J segment lost 3 bases and the V segment lost 5 bases, leaving 6 bases of the junction unmatched. Per the germline V gene, CDR1 is SEHNR and CDR2 is FQNEAQ (reference sequence). The CDR3 here is CASSEGQWEETQYF. Here the CDR3 DNA reads TGTGCCAGCAGCGAGGGACAGTGGGAAGAGACCCAGTACTTC.

This chain uses TRBV5-1 with TRBJ2-5; D possibly uses TRBD1 or TRBD2 (7 bases each). The V gene lost 4 bases and the J gene lost 1 base, with 20 bases spanning the gap. The CDR3 consists of 17 residues. Germline CDR1 and CDR2: SGHRS and YFSETQ. CDR3 bases: TGCGCCAGCAGCATGACGCCCGCAGGGGGGGGCCAAGAGACCCAGTACTTC. Its protein product is CASSMTPAGGGQETQYF.

The chain uses TRBV7-9 and TRBJ2-1; 7 positions agree with TRBD2. From germline, CDR1 is SEHNR and CDR2 FQNEAQ (reference sequence). This CDR3 has 17 residues. Losses at the gene ends were 7 bases for V and 4 bases for J; bases not matched to a gene: 16. The CDR3 DNA reads TGTGCCAGCATGGGGGTAGGCGGGGGTGGTGCTTACAATGAGCAGTTCTTC. Translation gives CASMGVGGGGAYNEQFF.